What follows is one T cell receptor (beta chain) and its context. The length of the CDR3 is 13 residues. Germline loops: CDR1 SNHLY, CDR2 FYNNEI. Trimming pared 1 base from V and 5 bases from J, leaving 9 bases between. The data belong to a study of shared clonotypes between healthy human individuals. Deep-level settings were used for running the assay. The sorted-subset replicate PCRs were given roughly 200 ng DNA, which is 31,000 or so T cell genomes. Per the study methods: For the immunoSEQ data, sequences were junction-only without quality scores, so filtering differed. The data were produced by immunoSEQ multiplex PCR, yet TCRdb's version contains in-frame clones alone and is incomplete. For V, J and clone size, that table is used; D and trimming come from the DNA. The sample holds 950,000 to 1,200,000 clones, 77% seen once.

The sample was memory CD4+ T cells from PBMCs. Subset defined: CD45RA-negative fraction. This chain connects TRBV2 to TRBJ2-7; D is perhaps TRBD2 (5 bases). The source of this sequence is a man aged 18 to 30 in good health. Some clones in this sample may be carry-over from other donors' samples. CDR3 in amino acids: CASSEGLAHEQYF. The CDR3 nucleotides are TGTGCCAGCAGTGAAGGCCTAGCCCACGAGCAGTACTTC.